This note documents a single T cell receptor (beta chain) sequence. The table came from immunoSEQ multiplex PCR; TCRdb's copy has only in-frame clones and leaves some out. The sample has 100,000 or so clones; approximately 96% are singletons. This entry comes from a study of technical replicates of blood from a handful of donors. The CDR3 loop spans 15 amino acids. Germline V gene data show CDR1 as SGHTA and CDR2 as FQGNSA. Trimming at V came to 5 bases and at J to 3 bases, leaving 6 bases not matched to a gene. The rearrangement uses TRBV7-2 and TRBJ2-1, with TRBD2 matching 8 bases. Sequencing was performed on T cells isolated from PBMCs. The sequence derives from a human donor in good health. This CDR3 reads CASSILADNYNEQFF. Here the CDR3 DNA reads TGTGCCAGCAGCATACTAGCGGACAACTACAATGAGCAGTTCTTC. The full variable domain, in which reference TRBV7-2 and TRBJ2-1 provide the parts outside the CDR3, is GAGVSQSPSNKVTEKGKDVELRCDPISGHTALYWYRQSLGQGLEFLIYFQGNSAPDKSGLPSDRFSAERTGGSVSTLTIQRTQQEDSAVYLCASSILADNYNEQFFGPGTRLTVL.